The sequence of this T cell receptor (beta chain) was determined in a study of CD8 T cells in ankylosing spondylitis. The study's findings and limits: Disease-linked clones were reportedly significantly enriched in matched ankylosing spondylitis synovial fluid. Earlier studies detected some motif variants in reactive arthritis synovial fluid and blood. Ankylosing spondylitis blood appeared to be characterized by a TCR beta motif of about eight highly homologous variants.

From germline, CDR1 is MNHEY and CDR2 SVGAGI. CDR3 size: 14 residues. Trimming removed 1 base from V and 6 bases from J; junction bases left unmatched: 5. TCRdb called the 5' RACE reads again in MiXCR, with one record for every CDR3 protein. Of around 770,000 distinct CDR3 sequences listed, 10% to 15% are singletons. This clonotype has a count of ten or more. Antigen: not known. The source is a male donor with ankylosing spondylitis. Sequenced sample: blood, either unsorted or a sorted T cell fraction (not recorded which). V gene TRBV6-5 combines with J gene TRBJ1-1, with 7 nucleotides matching TRBD1. The DNA for the CDR3 is TGTGCCAGCAGTTACTACGACAGGGAATCTGAAGCTTTCTTT. It is translated as CASSYYDRESEAFF.